Listed below are T cell receptor beta chains from one sample, sequenced in a study of patients and donors after allogeneic stem cell transplantation. A single record per CDR3 protein comes from TCRdb applying MiXCR to the RT-PCR reads. The repertoire includes about 400,000 distinct CDR3 sequences, 16% of them detected once, and less than 8.5% sits in the top ten. The sequencing sample was made of blood, either unsorted or a sorted T cell fraction (not recorded which). These receptors all stem from a human donor who was either an allogeneic HSCT recipient or a stem cell or donor lymphocyte infusion donor (not recorded which). It is not recorded whose cells these are; they may come from a transplant donor. CDR3s include the opening cysteine and the closing phenylalanine or tryptophan. A D gene is named only where the DNA matches it firmly. Size is stated for part of the rows, as once, few or many counts, or as a class when the clone is expanded.

>.|TRBJ2-1|TRBV7-6|.
CASSLLLDALEQFF
>few|TRBJ1-1|TRBV20-1|TRBD1
CSASYLLSDRGVRVTEAFF
>once|TRBJ2-1|TRBV5-4|TRBD1
CASSLYAGQGIGRSYNEQFF
>few|TRBJ2-5|TRBV6-1|.
CASSPQGSGAQYF
>.|TRBJ2-7|TRBV12-3/TRBV12-4|.
CASSLGGQEDEQYF
>.|TRBJ1-1|TRBV5-1|.
CASSLRTQNTEAFF
>few|TRBJ2-3|TRBV3-1|.
CASSLGLATGYATQYF
>.|TRBJ2-3|TRBV10-2|.
CASRPVPTDTQYF
>few|TRBJ2-7|TRBV10-3|.
CAIKASGAYEQYF
>.|TRBJ2-7|TRBV7-6|TRBD2
CASSSRTSVTYEQYF
>.|TRBJ2-2|TRBV7-2|.
CASSLAAGATGELFF
>few|TRBJ2-1|TRBV15|.
CATGGVEQFF
>.|TRBJ2-4|TRBV2|TRBD1
CASTEGGQGSIIQYF
>.|TRBJ1-6|TRBV5-1|TRBD1
CASSLGQGINSPLHF
>.|TRBJ2-2|TRBV2|.
CASRVDRVLVTGELFF
>.|TRBJ1-3|TRBV30|.
CAWSKNRISGNTIYF
>many|TRBJ1-2|TRBV12-3/TRBV12-4|.
CASAVGPSGYGYTF
>few|TRBJ2-5|TRBV7-8|.
CASSLLPDQETQYF
>.|TRBJ2-5|TRBV12-3/TRBV12-4|.
CASSPGKGGLETQYF
>.|TRBJ2-2|TRBV19|TRBD1
CASSIANRGAGELFF
>once|TRBJ2-7|TRBV6-1|TRBD2
CASSEVRGSSYEQYF
>few|TRBJ2-1|TRBV27|TRBD2
CASSLTSPNEQFF
>.|TRBJ1-5|TRBV30|.
CAWTKTTHLGPLNQPQHF
>.|TRBJ1-1|TRBV2|.
CASSEVNRGNTEAFF
>.|TRBJ2-1|TRBV20-1|TRBD2
CSARGLAGGAGTYNEQFF
>.|TRBJ1-2|TRBV5-6|.
CASSLFGQNYGYTF
>few|TRBJ2-3|TRBV7-9|.
CASSHGADTQYF
>few|TRBJ2-1|TRBV11-3|TRBD2
CASSPPGTSGGNNEQFF
>few|TRBJ2-3|TRBV20-1|TRBD2
CSAVRGTSIPDTQYF
>.|TRBJ2-3|TRBV5-1|TRBD2
CASRPSGRWADTQYF
>.|TRBJ2-7|TRBV4-1|.
CASSPLVGAYEQYF
>.|TRBJ2-4|TRBV18|TRBD2
CASSPWTPGLGTNIQYF
>.|TRBJ1-6|TRBV7-2|.
CASSLLGVRNSPLHF
>few|TRBJ1-2|TRBV5-1|.
CASSTGQSGYTF
>.|TRBJ1-1|TRBV6-1|TRBD1
CASRLDRARNTEAFF
>few|TRBJ2-2|TRBV19|TRBD1
CASSARPQGANTGELFF
>many|TRBJ2-7|TRBV12-3/TRBV12-4|.
CASSFVDSQSSYEQYF
>many|TRBJ2-1|TRBV27|.
CASSLLGDEQFF
>.|TRBJ2-6|TRBV5-1|.
CASSIPERLQANVLTF
>few|TRBJ2-7|TRBV7-9|.
CASSSQTGTYEQYF
>many|TRBJ2-1|TRBV11-1|.
CASSITGTRTYNEQFF
>few|TRBJ2-7|TRBV28|.
CASSLLPVGVQYF
>few|TRBJ2-3|TRBV11-2|TRBD2
CASSSRRLAREDTQYF
>.|TRBJ1-5|TRBV21-1|.
CAESREQKNQPQHF
>.|TRBJ1-2|TRBV7-2|.
CASSTRELAGYTF
>.|TRBJ2-5|TRBV7-3|TRBD1
CASSSDRGDQETQYF
>few|TRBJ1-5|TRBV15|.
CATSSRRPLNQPQHF
>few|TRBJ1-4|TRBV5-1|.
CASSLQSSTNEKLFF
>.|TRBJ2-5|TRBV7-6|TRBD1
CASSGYRGDMETQYF
>.|TRBJ2-7|TRBV11-2|.
CASSLDGPDYEQYF
>.|TRBJ2-7|TRBV5-1|TRBD2
CASSTGLAGVYEQYF
>.|TRBJ2-1|TRBV2|.
CASINRVSNNEQFF
>.|TRBJ2-4|TRBV24-1|TRBD1
CATSDRGQGGNIQYF
>.|TRBJ1-2|TRBV29-1|.
CSVVSNYGYTF
>.|TRBJ2-2|TRBV3-1|.
CASSRQGGVGTGELFF
>.|TRBJ1-2|TRBV2|TRBD1
CASSEETGGLGYTF